This T cell receptor beta chain was identified in a study of long-term antiretroviral therapy in people with HIV. Whole-study findings and limits: Data on ART adherence, viral resistance or therapy changes were unavailable. HIV repertoires showed narrower CDR3 length ranges than controls.

For this clone: Its specificity is not known.

The length of the CDR3 is 14 residues. V was clipped by 0 bases and J by 7 bases, with 12 bases between them. CDR1 is MGHRA and CDR2 is YSYEKL in the germline V gene. The authors ran the immunoSEQ assay, v3.0, at survey level. Repertoires were generated with immunoSEQ multiplex PCR, while TCRdb's copy carries only in-frame clones and drops some. The sample shows roughly 23,000 clones, around 84% of them seen only once. This chain joins TRBV4-1 and TRBJ1-2; D call uncertain. The TCR sequence derives from a woman in her 30s with HIV. Specimen: unsorted PBMCs, collected 1.8 years before starting antiretroviral therapy. Written as DNA, the CDR3 is TGCGCCAGCAGCCAAGAAGACGCCGACGGTGGCTACACCTTC. Translated, it gives CASSQEDADGGYTF.